Listed below are T cell receptor beta chains from one sample, sequenced in a study of T cells in Graves' hyperthyroidism and ophthalmopathy. MiXCR, run by TCRdb on the multiplex PCR reads, gives a single entry per CDR3 protein. Seen here are about half a million distinct CDR3 sequences, around 24% observed once, and the top ten hold around 10%. Source material: blood. The receptors shown here come from a woman under 40 with Graves' ophthalmopathy. The conserved cysteine and the conserved F or W are not part of the CDR3 here. Each record gives: V gene, J gene, CDR3 protein.

>TRBV2|TRBJ1-5
ACRDSTFSMEPQH
>TRBV6-5|TRBJ2-7
ASSYSPGGRQY
>TRBV6-5|TRBJ1-3
ASRYPRSDSGNTIY
>TRBV12-3/TRBV12-4|TRBJ2-7
ASRFTGNSRHEQY
>TRBV29-1|TRBJ2-7
SVEKGTYEQY
>TRBV6-5|TRBJ1-2
ASSYEKPDSNYGYT
>TRBV10-3|TRBJ1-2
AISGDRGLDGYT
>TRBV6-2/TRBV6-3|TRBJ2-7
ASSLPRTGLLSYEQY
>TRBV6-1|TRBJ1-1
ASTQRNTEAF
>TRBV7-8|TRBJ2-7
ASSLGPGLAYEQY
>TRBV12-3/TRBV12-4|TRBJ1-2
ASSLMGQAHGYT
>TRBV11-2|TRBJ2-7
ASRLAGVYEQY
>TRBV11-2|TRBJ1-1
ASGLPLTGGDEAF
>TRBV20-1|TRBJ2-7
SAGGQEMTYEQY
>TRBV4-2|TRBJ2-5
ASSQGLKRGEETQY
>TRBV9|TRBJ1-2
ASHRDNYGYT
>TRBV6-1|TRBJ1-5
ASRGVWDQPQH
>TRBV15|TRBJ2-2
AAAWGVNTGELF
>TRBV11-2|TRBJ2-2
ASSLGLAGGTGELF
>TRBV28|TRBJ2-7
ASRLSAGATYEQY
>TRBV30|TRBJ2-5
AWRLVGGETQY
>TRBV7-6|TRBJ1-1
ASNICGGNTEAF
>TRBV28|TRBJ1-5
ASSFVGVQPQH
>TRBV6-1|TRBJ1-6
ASSPGQGTGYNSPLH
>TRBV24-1|TRBJ2-2
ATSRENTGELF
>TRBV6-1|TRBJ2-7
ASRDGRRGWEQY
>TRBV7-9|TRBJ1-1
ASSSSNTEAF
>TRBV4-1|TRBJ1-2
ASSQSGTGHYYGYT
>TRBV5-1|TRBJ1-2
ASSFLQDQSYGYT
>TRBV9|TRBJ1-2
ASSVELAGGANYGYT
>TRBV5-1|TRBJ2-7
ASSINPGQGAYEQY
>TRBV19|TRBJ1-1
ASVPGQGFTEAF
>TRBV28|TRBJ1-2
AIIDRAENYGYT
>TRBV6-1|TRBJ1-6
ASSEEGMLANSPLH
>TRBV27|TRBJ1-1
ASSLLRGRTEAF
>TRBV7-2|TRBJ2-7
ASSPGAGFQYEQY
>TRBV2|TRBJ1-3
ASEGGGPRKAGNTIY
>TRBV12-3/TRBV12-4|TRBJ1-1
ASTTGSGLF
>TRBV20-1|TRBJ2-7
SARSLLYSIDLHEQY
>TRBV12-3/TRBV12-4|TRBJ2-2
ASSFGQGNTGELF
>TRBV2|TRBJ1-6
ASSVGFGSPLH
>TRBV19|TRBJ1-1
ASSIGRTGGARYTEAF
>TRBV11-2|TRBJ2-2
ASSRTAGYSGELF
>TRBV7-9|TRBJ2-5
ASSLEAGGIGTQY
>TRBV11-2|TRBJ1-1
ASSLDRVGGNTEAF
>TRBV6-2/TRBV6-3|TRBJ1-2
ASRLGTDYGYT
>TRBV6-1|TRBJ2-7
ASSEQSSGRFEQY
>TRBV6-4|TRBJ2-2
ASSHLNGGVKTGELF
>TRBV19|TRBJ2-7
ASSLAGGNSEQY
>TRBV12-3/TRBV12-4|TRBJ1-5
ASSLQDFQPQH
>TRBV6-1|TRBJ1-1
ASSGRYRVEAF
>TRBV15|TRBJ2-3
ATRSGTSTDTQY
>TRBV10-3|TRBJ1-3
AIIGGSGNTIY
>TRBV6-1|TRBJ2-6
ASRRSGANVLT
>TRBV20-1|TRBJ1-1
SAPGTVNTEAF
>TRBV12-5|TRBJ1-1
ASGLQGGRTEAF
>TRBV2|TRBJ1-2
ASSGRGPGDGYT